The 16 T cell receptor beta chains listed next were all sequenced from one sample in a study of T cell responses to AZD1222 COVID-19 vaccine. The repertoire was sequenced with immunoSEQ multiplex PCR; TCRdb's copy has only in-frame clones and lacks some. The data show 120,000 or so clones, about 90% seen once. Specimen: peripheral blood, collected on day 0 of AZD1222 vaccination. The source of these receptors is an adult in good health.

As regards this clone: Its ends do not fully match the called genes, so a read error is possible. DNA of the CDR3: TGTGCCAGCAGCTTGGCCTCGAGAACCGAAGGTGGCTACACTTTC. Its translation is CASSLASRTEGGYTF. This chain connects TRBV5-8 to TRBJ1-2, with D unclear. Germline CDR1 reads SGHTS; CDR2 reads YDEGEE. The CDR3 length is 15 residues.

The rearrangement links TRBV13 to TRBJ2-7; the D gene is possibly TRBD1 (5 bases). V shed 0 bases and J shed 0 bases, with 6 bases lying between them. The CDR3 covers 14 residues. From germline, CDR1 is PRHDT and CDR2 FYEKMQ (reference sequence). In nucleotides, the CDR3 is TGTGCCAGCAGCTTAGGGGACAACTCCTACGAGCAGTACTTC. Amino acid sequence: CASSLGDNSYEQYF.

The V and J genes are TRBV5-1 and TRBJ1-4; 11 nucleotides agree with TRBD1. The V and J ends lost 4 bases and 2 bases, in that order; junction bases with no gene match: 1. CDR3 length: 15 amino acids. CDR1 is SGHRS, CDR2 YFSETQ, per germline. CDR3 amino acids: CASSGQGATNEKLFF. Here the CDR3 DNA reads TGCGCCAGCAGCGGACAGGGGGCGACTAATGAAAAACTGTTTTTT.

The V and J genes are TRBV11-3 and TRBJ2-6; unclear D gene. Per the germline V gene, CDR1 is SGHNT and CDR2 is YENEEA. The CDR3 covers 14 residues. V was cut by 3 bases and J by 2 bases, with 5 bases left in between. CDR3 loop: CASSFGAGANVLTF. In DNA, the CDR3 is TGTGCCAGCAGCTTTGGGGCTGGGGCCAACGTCCTGACTTTC.

The CDR3 protein is CASSLARGGYEQYF. The CDR3 bases are TGTGCCAGCAGCTTAGCGAGGGGGGGCTACGAGCAGTACTTC. The chain uses TRBV11-2 and TRBJ2-7; D might be TRBD2 (7 bases). The CDR3 totals 14 residues. Trimming removed 1 base from V and 3 bases from J, with 10 bases in between. CDR1 and CDR2 (germline): SGHAT, FQNNGV. Looking up the rest from reference TRBV11-2 and TRBJ2-7 gives the full variable domain: EAGVAQSPRYKIIEKRQSVAFWCNPISGHATLYWYQQILGQGPKLLIQFQNNGVVDDSQLPKDRFSAERLKGVDSTLKIQPAKLEDSAVYLCASSLARGGYEQYFGPGTRLTVT.

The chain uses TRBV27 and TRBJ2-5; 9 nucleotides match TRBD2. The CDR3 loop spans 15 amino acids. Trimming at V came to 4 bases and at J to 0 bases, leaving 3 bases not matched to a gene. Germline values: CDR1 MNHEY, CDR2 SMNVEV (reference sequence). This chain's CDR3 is CASSWASGNQETQYF. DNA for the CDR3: TGTGCCAGCAGTTGGGCTAGCGGGAACCAAGAGACCCAGTACTTC.

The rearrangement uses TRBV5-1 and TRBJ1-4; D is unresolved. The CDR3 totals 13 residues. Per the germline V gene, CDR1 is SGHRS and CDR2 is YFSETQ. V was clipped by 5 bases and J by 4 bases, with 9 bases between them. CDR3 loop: CASSKSDNEKLFF. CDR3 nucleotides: TGCGCCAGCAGTAAGTCGGATAATGAAAAACTGTTTTTT. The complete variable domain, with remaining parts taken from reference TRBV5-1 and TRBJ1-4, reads KAGVTQTPRYLIKTRGQQVTLSCSPISGHRSVSWYQQTPGQGLQFLFEYFSETQRNKGNFPGRFSGRQFSNSRSEMNVSTLELGDSALYLCASSKSDNEKLFFGSGTQLSVL.

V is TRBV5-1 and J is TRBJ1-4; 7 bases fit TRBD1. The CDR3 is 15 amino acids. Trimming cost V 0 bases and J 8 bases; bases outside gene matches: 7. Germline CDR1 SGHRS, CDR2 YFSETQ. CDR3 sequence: CASSLGDRDGEKLFF. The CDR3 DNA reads TGCGCCAGCAGCTTGGGAGACAGGGACGGGGAAAAACTGTTTTTT.

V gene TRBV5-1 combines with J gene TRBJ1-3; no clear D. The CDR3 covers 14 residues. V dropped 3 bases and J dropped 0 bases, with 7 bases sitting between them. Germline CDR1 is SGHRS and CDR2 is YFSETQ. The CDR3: CASSSRDSGNTIYF. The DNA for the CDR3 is TGCGCCAGCAGCTCCCGGGACTCTGGAAACACCATATATTTT.

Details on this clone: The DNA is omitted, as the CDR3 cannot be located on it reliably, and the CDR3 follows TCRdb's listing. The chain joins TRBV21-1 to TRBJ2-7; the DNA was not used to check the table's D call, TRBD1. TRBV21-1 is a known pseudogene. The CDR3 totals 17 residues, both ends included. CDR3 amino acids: CASSKVGYGAVPYEQYF.

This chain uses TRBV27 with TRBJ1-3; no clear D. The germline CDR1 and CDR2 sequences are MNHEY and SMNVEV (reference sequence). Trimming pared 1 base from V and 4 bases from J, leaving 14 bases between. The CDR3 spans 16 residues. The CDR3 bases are TGTGCCAGCAGTTTATTTCCGGCGGGAATCGGAAACACCATATATTTT. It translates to CASSLFPAGIGNTIYF.

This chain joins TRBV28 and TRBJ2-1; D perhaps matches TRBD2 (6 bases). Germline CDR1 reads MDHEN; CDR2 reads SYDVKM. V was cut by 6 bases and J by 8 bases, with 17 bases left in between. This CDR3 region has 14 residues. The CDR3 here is CASRGLGSWHEQFF. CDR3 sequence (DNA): TGTGCCAGCAGGGGACTTGGATCTTGGCATGAGCAGTTCTTC.

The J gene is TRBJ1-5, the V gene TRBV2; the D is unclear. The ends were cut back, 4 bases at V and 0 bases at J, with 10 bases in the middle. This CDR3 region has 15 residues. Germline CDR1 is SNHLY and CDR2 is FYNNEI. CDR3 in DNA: TGTGCCAGCAGTGCTTGGGGATTTAGCAATCAGCCCCAGCATTTT. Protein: CASSAWGFSNQPQHF. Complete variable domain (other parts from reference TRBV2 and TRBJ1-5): EPEVTQTPSHQVTQMGQEVILRCVPISNHLYFYWYRQILGQKVEFLVSFYNNEISEKSEIFDDQFSVERPDGSNFTLKIRSTKLEDSAMYFCASSAWGFSNQPQHFGDGTRLSIL.

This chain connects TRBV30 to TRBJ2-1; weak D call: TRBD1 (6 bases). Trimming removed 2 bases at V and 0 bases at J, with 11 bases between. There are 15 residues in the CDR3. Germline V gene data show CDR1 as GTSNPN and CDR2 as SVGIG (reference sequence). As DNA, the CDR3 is TGTGCCTGGAGTCCCAGGGGAAGCTCCTACAATGAGCAGTTCTTC. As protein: CAWSPRGSSYNEQFF.

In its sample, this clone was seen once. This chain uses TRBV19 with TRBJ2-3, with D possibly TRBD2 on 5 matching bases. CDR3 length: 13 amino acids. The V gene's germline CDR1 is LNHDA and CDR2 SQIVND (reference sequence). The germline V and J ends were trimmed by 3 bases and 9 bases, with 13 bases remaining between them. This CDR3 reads CASSIGLRRTQYF. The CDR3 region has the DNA TGTGCCAGTAGTATCGGACTCCGTCGGACGCAGTATTTT.

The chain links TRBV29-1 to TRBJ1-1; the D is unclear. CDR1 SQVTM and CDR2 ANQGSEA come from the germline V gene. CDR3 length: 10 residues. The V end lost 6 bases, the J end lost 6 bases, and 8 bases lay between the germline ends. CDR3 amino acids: CSVDRPEAFF. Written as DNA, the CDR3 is TGCAGCGTCGACCGGCCTGAAGCTTTCTTT.